The rows below give T cell receptor beta chains drawn from one sample of a study of blood T cells in healthy people across ages. Via MiXCR, TCRdb re-called the 5' RACE reads, giving one row per CDR3 protein. The table records more than 1.4 million distinct CDR3 sequences, 40% to 50% of them present only once. The sequenced sample was blood. All receptors come from a woman between 18 and 30 years old in good health. Both conserved end residues are part of each CDR3. D genes are given only for firm matches. Size tells how often a clone was seen (once, few, many) or the class of an expanded clone, and some rows leave it out.

j_call clone_size v_call d_call cdr3_nt cdr3_aa
TRBJ2-2 . TRBV12-5 TRBD2 TGTGCTAGTGGTTTGGCTCGGACGGGAGGAGGAACCGGGGAGCTGTTTTTT CASGLARTGGGTGELFF
TRBJ2-1 few TRBV30 TRBD2 TGTGCCTGGAGTTCGCCCGGGACTATAATATACAATGAGCAGTTCTTC CAWSSPGTIIYNEQFF
TRBJ2-4 . TRBV12-3/TRBV12-4 . TGTGCCAGCAGTTTAGAGAGCCATCAGGGGTCCAAAAACATTCAGTACTTC CASSLESHQGSKNIQYF
TRBJ1-5 . TRBV28 TRBD1 TGTGCCAGCAGGCCCCCGACAGGGATGGTACAGCCCCAGCATTTT CASRPPTGMVQPQHF
TRBJ2-3 . TRBV12-3/TRBV12-4 . TGTGCCAGCTGCTCTCTGGCTAGCACAGATACGCAGTATTTT CASCSLASTDTQYF
TRBJ1-1 . TRBV11-2 . TGTGCCAGCAGCTTAGCGGGAGGAATTAACACTGAAGCTTTCTTT CASSLAGGINTEAFF
TRBJ1-2 . TRBV27 . TGTGCCAGCAGAGTTGGGGCTCAGGGGTATGGCTACACCTTC CASRVGAQGYGYTF
TRBJ1-5 few TRBV12-3/TRBV12-4 TRBD1 TGTGCCAGCAGTCTCGGACAGGGCGCCAATCAGCATTTT CASSLGQGANQHF
TRBJ2-3 few TRBV10-3 TRBD2 TGTGCCATCAGTGAAGACGGGGGGGACACAGATACGCAGTATTTT CAISEDGGDTDTQYF
TRBJ2-3 . TRBV27 TRBD2 TGTGCCAGCAGTTACATGACTAGCGGGGCCGGCGATACGCAGTATTTT CASSYMTSGAGDTQYF
TRBJ1-2 . TRBV6-1 TRBD1 TGTGCCAGCAAGCTACTGACAGGGGGATCGGACTATGGCTACACCTTC CASKLLTGGSDYGYTF
TRBJ2-2 few TRBV7-3 . TGTGCCAGCGCCTTCGGGGCAATGGACACCGGGGAGCTGTTTTTT CASAFGAMDTGELFF
TRBJ2-7 . TRBV6-5 TRBD2 TGTGCCTGCAGAAGACTAGCGGGGGACGAGCAGTACTTC CACRRLAGDEQYF
TRBJ1-2 . TRBV28 . TGTGCCAGCAGCTCCGGAGGGAGTGGGTACTATGGCTACACCTTC CASSSGGSGYYGYTF
TRBJ1-1 few TRBV21-1 . TGTGCCAGCAGCAAGAGGCGGGCTGGACAGATTTTCACTGAAGCTTTCTTT CASSKRRAGQIFTEAFF
TRBJ1-4 many TRBV12-3/TRBV12-4 TRBD1 TGTGCCAGCAGCCCAGGGGGGGCTAATGAAAAACTGTTTTTT CASSPGGANEKLFF
TRBJ2-7 . TRBV14 . TGTGCCAGCAGCCGAACGGCAGGGCTGACCTACGAGCAGTACTTC CASSRTAGLTYEQYF
TRBJ2-7 few TRBV20-1 . TGCAGTGCTAGCGATAGACAAGGGGTTTCGTTCGAGCAGTACTTC CSASDRQGVSFEQYF
TRBJ2-5 few TRBV29-1 TRBD2 TGCAGCGCACGGGTCGGGGGGGCATATTACTACAATGAGCAGTACTTC CSARVGGAYYYNEQYF
TRBJ2-3 few TRBV12-3/TRBV12-4 . TGTGCCAGCAGTTTTGACGAGGGACCGATAAGCACAGATACGCAGTATTTT CASSFDEGPISTDTQYF
TRBJ2-1 . TRBV28 TRBD1 TGTGCCAGCAGACAGGGGGCTTCCAATGAGCAGTTCTTC CASRQGASNEQFF
TRBJ2-1 . TRBV7-6 TRBD2 TGTGCAACTAGCGGGGGCCTCTCCTACAATGAGCGGTTCTTC CATSGGLSYNERFF
TRBJ2-1 few TRBV5-6 . TGTGCCAGCAGCTTGGAGGGGATTATTCAGTTCTTC CASSLEGIIQFF
TRBJ1-2 . TRBV7-9 . TGTGCCAGCAGCCGGGGGACGGGGGTTCGTGGCTACACCTTC CASSRGTGVRGYTF
TRBJ2-3 few TRBV10-3 TRBD2 TGTGCCATCAGTCAGGGACTAGCGGAAGATACGCAGTATTTT CAISQGLAEDTQYF
TRBJ2-1 . TRBV7-2 TRBD2 TGTGCCAGCAGCACTAGCGGGGGGGCCTCCGGGTCCTACAATGAGCAGTTCTTC CASSTSGGASGSYNEQFF
TRBJ2-3 few TRBV4-2 TRBD1 TGTGCCAGCAGCCAAGTAACAGGGGGAGCAGATACGCAGTATTTT CASSQVTGGADTQYF
TRBJ2-1 . TRBV4-2 TRBD2 TGTGCCAGCAGCCTCGGACTAGCGGGGGCTAATCGTGATGAGCAGTTCTTC CASSLGLAGANRDEQFF
TRBJ1-4 . TRBV20-1 TRBD1 TGCAGTGCTGGACAGGGTTCGGCTAATGAAAAACTGTTTTTT CSAGQGSANEKLFF
TRBJ2-1 . TRBV6-5 TRBD2 TGTGCCAGCAGTTCCTCACTAGCGCTTAACGACAATGAGCAGTTCTTC CASSSSLALNDNEQFF
TRBJ2-2 . TRBV20-1 TRBD1 TGCAGTGCTAGAAAAGCCGGGACAGGGTCCTGGGAGCTGTTTTTT CSARKAGTGSWELFF
TRBJ2-4 . TRBV5-6 TRBD1 TGTGCCAGCAGCTCGGGAGACAGGGGGAACATTCAGTACTTC CASSSGDRGNIQYF
TRBJ2-1 few TRBV7-9 TRBD1 TGTGCCAGCAGCCCCAGGGGGAACAATGAGCAGTTCTTC CASSPRGNNEQFF
TRBJ2-1 once TRBV2 TRBD2 TGTGCCAGCAGTGTTGCGGGAGGGCCGAATGGTGAGCAGTTCTTC CASSVAGGPNGEQFF
TRBJ2-5 . TRBV14 . TGTGCCAGCAGCCAAGAGGGAGGCGCGCCATTTCGAATGTACTTC CASSQEGGAPFRMYF
TRBJ1-4 . TRBV20-1 . TGCAGTGCTAGATATGCAACTAATGAAAAACTGTTTTTT CSARYATNEKLFF
TRBJ2-7 . TRBV29-1 . TGCAGCGCTGGGTCGACGTCGAGCTCCCACGAGCAGTACTTC CSAGSTSSSHEQYF
TRBJ2-4 . TRBV18 . TGTGCCAGCACCACTGGGCTCGACGTCAAAAACATTCAGTACTTC CASTTGLDVKNIQYF
TRBJ1-2 few TRBV20-1 TRBD1 TGCAGTGCTAGCTTGGACAGGGATTCGTCGGGCTACACCTTC CSASLDRDSSGYTF
TRBJ2-1 . TRBV20-1 TRBD1 TGCAGTGCTAGTGGACAGGTTACCTCCTACAATGAGCAGTTCTTC CSASGQVTSYNEQFF
TRBJ1-2 . TRBV6-6 . TGTGCCAGCAGTGACACAGGAAAAAATGGCTACACCTTC CASSDTGKNGYTF
TRBJ2-5 . TRBV12-3/TRBV12-4 TRBD1 TGTGCCAGCAGTCTCGGACAGGGCGGAAAAGAGACCCAGTACTTC CASSLGQGGKETQYF
TRBJ1-2 . TRBV4-2 . TGTGCCAGCAGCCAAAGCGGGGCCGTATATGGCTACACCTTC CASSQSGAVYGYTF
TRBJ2-7 many TRBV29-1 TRBD1 TGCAGCGTTGAAGCTGGACAGGGGACCTACGAGCAGTACTTC CSVEAGQGTYEQYF
TRBJ1-2 few TRBV6-5 TRBD1 TGTGCCAGCAGACCCCTCGACAGGGGTAACTATGGCTACACCTTC CASRPLDRGNYGYTF
TRBJ2-5 few TRBV2 . TGTGCCAGCAGTGATTATGAGGGTTGGGAGACCCAGTACTTC CASSDYEGWETQYF
TRBJ2-3 few TRBV7-2 . TGTGCCAGCAGCTTGTTAGCGGAGCGCACAGATACGCAGTATTTT CASSLLAERTDTQYF
TRBJ2-3 . TRBV5-1 . TGCGCCAGCAGCCCCCGGACAGAGTCTGGGCAGTATTTT CASSPRTESGQYF
TRBJ2-5 . TRBV6-1 . TGTGCCAGCAATCTCCTCTACAATGAGCAGTACTTC CASNLLYNEQYF
TRBJ1-2 many TRBV12-3/TRBV12-4 . TGTGCCAGCAGTGGGCGGGGTGGCTACACCTTC CASSGRGGYTF
TRBJ1-4 . TRBV27 TRBD1 TGTGCCAGCAAGGGACAGAGCAATGAAAAACTGTTTTTT CASKGQSNEKLFF
TRBJ1-2 . TRBV13 TRBD1 TGTGCCAGCAGCTTACCCTGGGACAGTTATGGCTACACCTTC CASSLPWDSYGYTF
TRBJ1-2 . TRBV12-3/TRBV12-4 TRBD1 TGTGCCAGCAGGGGAGGGGACAGGGTTGGAAACTATGGCTACACCTTC CASRGGDRVGNYGYTF